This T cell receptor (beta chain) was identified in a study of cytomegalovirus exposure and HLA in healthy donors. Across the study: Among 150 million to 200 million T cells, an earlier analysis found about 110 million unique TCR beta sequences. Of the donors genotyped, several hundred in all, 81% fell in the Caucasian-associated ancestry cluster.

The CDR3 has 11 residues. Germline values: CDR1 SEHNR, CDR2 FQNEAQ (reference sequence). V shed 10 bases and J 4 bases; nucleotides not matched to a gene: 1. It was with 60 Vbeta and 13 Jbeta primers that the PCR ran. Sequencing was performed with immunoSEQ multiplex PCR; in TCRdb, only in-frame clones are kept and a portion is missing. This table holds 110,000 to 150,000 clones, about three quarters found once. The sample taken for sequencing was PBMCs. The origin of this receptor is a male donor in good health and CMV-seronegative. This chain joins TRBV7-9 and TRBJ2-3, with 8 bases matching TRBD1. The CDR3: CAIQGADTQYF. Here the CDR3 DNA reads TGTGCCATACAGGGGGCAGATACGCAGTATTTT.